The present TCR beta chain was sequenced within a study of T cells in Graves' hyperthyroidism and ophthalmopathy. Germline trimming cut 6 bases from V and 0 bases from J; bases unmatched to any gene: 10. Germline V gene sequence: CDR1 LNHDA, CDR2 SQIVND (reference sequence). This CDR3 contains 16 residues. Amplification targeted TCR beta CDR3 regions from RNA transcripts. First-round RT-PCR with HTBI primers amplified the TCR CDR3 region. TCRdb reanalysed the multiplex PCR reads using MiXCR and keeps one entry per CDR3 protein. The sample shows about 210,000 distinct CDR3 sequences, roughly 17% of them seen only once.

The sequenced sample was blood. This TCR was recovered from a man aged 50 or older with Graves' hyperthyroidism. The chain is built from TRBV19 and TRBJ1-1; 7 positions agree with TRBD1. The CDR3 is CASRMTGLWMNTEAFF. CDR3 in DNA: TGTGCCAGTAGGATGACAGGGTTGTGGATGAACACTGAAGCTTTCTTT.